This TCR beta chain was captured by sequencing in a study of cytomegalovirus exposure and HLA in healthy donors. PCR employed 60 Vbeta and 13 Jbeta primers. The table came from immunoSEQ multiplex PCR; TCRdb's copy has only in-frame clones and leaves some out. The repertoire consists of tens of thousands of clones, with about two thirds occurring once and the leading ten covering less than 25%. Details on this clone: The target antigen is unknown.

Whole-study findings and limits: When a later analysis was performed, an Asian-associated ancestry cluster reportedly had fewer N-insertions than the roughly 730-donor mean. A later analysis reported that several of the most significant clusters appeared to be linked to common viral pathogens, among them Epstein-Barr virus.

The sample comprised PBMCs. The sequence was obtained from a woman in her forties or fifties in good health and CMV-seropositive.

The CDR3 DNA follows: TGTGCCAGCAGTCCTAGCGGGGGGTACACCGGGGAGCTGTTTTTT. Amino acid sequence: CASSPSGGYTGELFF. The rearrangement links TRBV6-6 to TRBJ2-2; TRBD2 matches at 11 bases. The CDR3 is 15 amino acids. Germline V CDR1 and CDR2: MNHNY, SVGAGI (reference sequence). The V segment lost 5 bases and the J segment 3 bases; nucleotides outside the gene matches: 2.